This T cell receptor beta chain was obtained from a study of long-term antiretroviral therapy in people with HIV (dated by TCRdb to between 2022 and 2023). For context, the study as a whole: Collection of the earliest samples took place about a decade ahead of the 2015 WHO recommendation for immediate ART, at a time when ART was typically delayed until CD4 counts fell. A retrospective serial study tested whether changes in peripheral blood TRB repertoire composition and diversity were associated with ART initiation and durable HIV suppression. From 25 to 30 adults with confirmed HIV infection, the cohort provided around 180 cryopreserved PBMC samples, gathered serially across a mean of about six years (range 1-12). Of the roughly 32 participants with HIV, approximately 11 were female. No cross-contamination during QIAcube processing was seen in test extractions of a monoclonal T-cell line run alongside 30 to 35 polyclonal samples.

The immunoSEQ hsTCRB v3.0 assay was used at survey level resolution for TRB variable region sequencing. The targeted TRB sequencing depth was roughly 40,000-50,000 T-cell genomes per sample. An Illumina MiSeq with a v3 150-cycle kit was used to sequence the pooled TRB libraries. On the study's bioinformatics: Repertoire analysis was performed in R inside a reproducible Nextflow workflow that covered QC, data transformation and analysis. Custom analyses were implemented in LymphoSeq2, an R package for AIRR-Seq data exploration. After excluding a few samples that yielded fewer than 5000 total TRB sequences, around 190 HIV repertoires remained for analysis. Among the approximately 180 HIV repertoires that were kept, 59 were collected before ART initiation and roughly 130 were collected after ART initiation. Repertoires were downsampled to 5000 TRB nucleotide sequences, and summary statistics were averaged over 100 downsampling iterations. The analysis kept only TRB sequences whose CDR3 regions were at least seven amino acids long. A Shannon entropy-derived clonality score and the Gini coefficient were used to measure diversity. In repertoire networks, the top 5000 CDR3 amino acid sequences were linked whenever an edit distance of one separated two sequences. For TRB CDR3 amino acid sequences, antigen specificity groups and MHC restriction were predicted with GLIPH2. To flag known associations with CMV, EBV, HIV or tissue antigens, CDR3 amino acid sequences were compared against VDJdb and McPAS-TCR. Pre-ART, post-ART and control groups were compared with Wilcoxon signed-rank tests and Holm-Bonferroni correction. The table comes from immuneACCESS by way of TCRdb, which keeps in-frame sequences with V and J called. Part of the clones is missing from these tables; in studies checked, under half for an unresolved V gene and the rest for unknown reasons. For V, J and clone size, that table is used; D and trimming come from the DNA. For this sample the table gives roughly 39,000 clones, of which 86% were detected only once. Approximately 4.1% of the sample is taken by the ten largest.

Study-wide conclusions, independent of this receptor: Compared with controls, HIV repertoires had narrower CDR3 length ranges, and the network structure pointed to an antigen-experienced repertoire that shifted only slightly toward naive after ART. Because pre-ART samples had limited cell numbers, unsorted PBMC were profiled rather than sorted CD4+ and CD8+ T cells. Expanded TRB clones identified before ART initiation dominated the repertoire at all time points, although this dominance fluctuated and declined in many PLHIV after ART. The samples span the years 2004 to 2017, and the ART regimens used at that time may not be as effective as current regimens. No data were available on ART adherence, viral resistance or therapy changes, limiting inferences about post-ART repertoire changes. Limited PBMC availability meant only the TCR beta chain was sequenced, without alpha chain pairing. A significant increase in TRB diversity was found to be associated with ART initiation, although TRB diversity was observed to remain significantly below that of transplant donor controls even after long-term ART.

On this clone itself: No cognate antigen has been identified for it. Per-base qualities were not stored, and no clone one base away is much larger.

Participants were included only if at least one PBMC sample before ART initiation and at least two post-ART samples were available. Every participant with HIV received treatment in the United States of America. Before DNA extraction, cryopreserved samples of about 0.9-11 million PBMC were thawed and then washed. At the time of the earliest PBMC sample, participants with HIV were aged between about 20 and 55 years. PBMC samples from each participant spanned 1-4 timepoints before ART initiation and 2-8 timepoints after ART initiation, with a median of 7 samples. Serial HIV viral load, CD4+ T-cell count, ART history and demographic data were obtained for every participant. Genomic DNA was extracted from unsorted PBMC with a Qiagen kit on a QIAcube, processed in batches of 12 samples. From cysteine to phenylalanine, the CDR3 is 16 amino acids long. Only the CDR3 portion is preserved as DNA: 48 bases, with reading frame beginning at the first base. The germline V gene supplies CDR1 SGHDN and CDR2 FVKESK. The germline V end is reduced by 4 bases and the J end by 2 bases; junction bases left unmatched: 4.

The sequenced sample was unsorted PBMCs, obtained just before starting antiretroviral therapy. The receptor chain draws on TRBV14 and TRBJ2-4, with 11 bases matching TRBD1. The source is a woman aged 18-29 years with HIV. This receptor has the CDR3 CASSLGQGASKNIQYF. The bases are TGTGCCAGCAGCCTTGGACAGGGGGCATCCAAAAACATTCAGTACTTC.